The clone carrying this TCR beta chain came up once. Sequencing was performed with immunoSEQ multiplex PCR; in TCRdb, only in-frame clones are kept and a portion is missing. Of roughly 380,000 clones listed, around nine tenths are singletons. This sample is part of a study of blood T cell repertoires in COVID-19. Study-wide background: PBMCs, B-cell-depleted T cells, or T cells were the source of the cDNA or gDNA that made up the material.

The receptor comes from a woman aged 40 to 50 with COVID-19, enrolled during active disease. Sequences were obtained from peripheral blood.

The CDR3 coding sequence is TGTGCCAGCAGCTTTTGGACAGGGGGCACAGATACGCAGTATTTT. Translating it yields CASSFWTGGTDTQYF. This chain uses TRBV5-6 with TRBJ2-3; 9 bases match TRBD1. Looked up from germline, CDR1 is SGHDT and CDR2 is YYEEEE. CDR3 length: 15 residues. Germline trimming cut 2 bases from V and 1 base from J; bases unmatched to any gene: 2.